The source of this TCR beta chain is a study of blood T cells in healthy people across ages. The authors isolated at least 6 million PBMCs per sample. Per individual sample, total RNA of at least 6 micrograms was extracted. The CDR3 sequence is 17 residues long. CDR1 is MGHRA and CDR2 is YSYEKL in the germline V gene. The V and J ends lost 4 bases and 2 bases respectively, with 20 bases between them. Together with a sample-barcoded 5' primer, a J-beta primer mix was included in a second PCR lasting about 7 to 11 cycles. Each of the cDNA molecules was tagged by a template-switch adaptor with 12 random nucleotides. MiXCR, run by TCRdb on the 5' RACE reads, gives a single entry per CDR3 protein. The data contain under 1,000,000 distinct CDR3 sequences, about 45% of them singletons. For this clonotype: Its specificity is unknown.

Broader study findings: There was no known CMV status for donors, so expanded clonotype changes were possibly confounded.

The TCR originated in a man at least 80 years old in good health. Sequencing input: blood. The chain couples TRBV4-1 to TRBJ1-2; a possible D gene is TRBD1 (5 bases). The CDR3 coding sequence is TGCGCCAGCAGCCCGACCCTGGACGGGGCCTCGAACTATGGCTACACCTTC. Translating it yields CASSPTLDGASNYGYTF.